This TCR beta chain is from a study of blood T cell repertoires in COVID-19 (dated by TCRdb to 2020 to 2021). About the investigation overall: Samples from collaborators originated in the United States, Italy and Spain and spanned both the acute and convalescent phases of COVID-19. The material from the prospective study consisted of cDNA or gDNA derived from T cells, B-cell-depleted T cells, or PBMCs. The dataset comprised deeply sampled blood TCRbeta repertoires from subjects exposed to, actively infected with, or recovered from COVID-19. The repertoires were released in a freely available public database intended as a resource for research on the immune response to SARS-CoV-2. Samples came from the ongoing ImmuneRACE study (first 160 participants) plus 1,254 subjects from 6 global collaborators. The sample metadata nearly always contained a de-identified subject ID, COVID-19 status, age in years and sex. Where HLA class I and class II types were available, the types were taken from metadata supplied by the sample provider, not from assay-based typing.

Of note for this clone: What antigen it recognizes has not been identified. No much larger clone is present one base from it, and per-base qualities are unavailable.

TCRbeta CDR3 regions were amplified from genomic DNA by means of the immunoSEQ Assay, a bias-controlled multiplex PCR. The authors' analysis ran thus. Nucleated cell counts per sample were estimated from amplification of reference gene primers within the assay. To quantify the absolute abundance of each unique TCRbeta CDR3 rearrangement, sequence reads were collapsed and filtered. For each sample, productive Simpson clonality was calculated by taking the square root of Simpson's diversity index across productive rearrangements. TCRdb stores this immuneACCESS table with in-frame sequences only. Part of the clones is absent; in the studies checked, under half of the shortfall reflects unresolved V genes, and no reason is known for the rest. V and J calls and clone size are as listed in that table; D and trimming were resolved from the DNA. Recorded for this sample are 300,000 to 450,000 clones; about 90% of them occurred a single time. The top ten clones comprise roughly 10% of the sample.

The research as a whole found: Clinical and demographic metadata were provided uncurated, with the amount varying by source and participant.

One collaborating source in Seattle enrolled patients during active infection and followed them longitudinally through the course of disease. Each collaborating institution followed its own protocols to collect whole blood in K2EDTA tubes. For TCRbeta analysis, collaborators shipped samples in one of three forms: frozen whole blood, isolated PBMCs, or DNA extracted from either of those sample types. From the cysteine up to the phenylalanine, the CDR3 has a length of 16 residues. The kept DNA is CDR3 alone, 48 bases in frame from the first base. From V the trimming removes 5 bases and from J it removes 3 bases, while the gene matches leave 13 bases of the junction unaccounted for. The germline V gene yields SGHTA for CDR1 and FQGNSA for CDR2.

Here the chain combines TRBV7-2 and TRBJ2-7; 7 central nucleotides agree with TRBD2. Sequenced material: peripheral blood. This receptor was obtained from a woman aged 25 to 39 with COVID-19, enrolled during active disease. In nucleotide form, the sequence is TGTGCCAGCAGCCCCGCGGGGGTGATAAGAAGCTACGAGCAGTACTTC. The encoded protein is CASSPAGVIRSYEQYF.